Listed below are T cell receptor beta chains from one sample, sequenced in a study of cytomegalovirus exposure and HLA in healthy donors. The table came from immunoSEQ multiplex PCR; TCRdb's copy has only in-frame clones and leaves some out. The sample carries fewer than 250,000 clones, about four fifths recorded once. The sample was PBMCs. All receptors derive from a man aged 30 to 45 in good health and CMV-seropositive. Both conserved end residues are part of each CDR3. The D gene is left open where the match is weak. Part of the rows lack a size; the others show once, few, many or a class for expanded clones.

clone size | D gene | J gene | V gene | CDR3 protein | CDR3 DNA
few | TRBD2 | TRBJ2-7 | TRBV9 | CASSGLADTYEQYF | TGTGCCAGCAGCGGACTAGCGGACACCTACGAGCAGTACTTC
. | . | TRBJ2-7 | TRBV13 | CASSSGLSYEQYF | TGTGCCAGCAGCTCGGGACTTTCCTACGAGCAGTACTTC
. | . | TRBJ2-3 | TRBV6-5 | CASPLPTGSTDTQYF | TGTGCCAGCCCATTGCCTACCGGGAGCACAGATACGCAGTATTTT
. | . | TRBJ1-3 | TRBV5-6 | CASSLAVAGRAGNTIYF | TGTGCCAGCAGCTTGGCGGTTGCTGGGCGGGCGGGAAACACCATATATTTT
. | . | TRBJ1-1 | TRBV4-2 | CASSQERQNTEAFF | TGTGCCAGCAGCCAAGAGAGGCAGAACACTGAAGCTTTCTTT
. | TRBD1 | TRBJ1-2 | TRBV10-3 | CAISAAQGAGYGYTF | TGTGCCATCAGTGCAGCGCAGGGGGCGGGCTATGGCTACACCTTC
. | . | TRBJ2-1 | TRBV2 | CASTPQGEQFF | TGTGCCAGCACCCCCCAGGGTGAGCAGTTCTTC
. | . | TRBJ1-4 | TRBV19 | CASSMNGVAEKLFF | TGTGCCAGTAGTATGAACGGGGTGGCTGAAAAACTGTTTTTT
. | TRBD2 | TRBJ2-7 | TRBV5-1 | CASSPLAGANYEQYF | TGCGCCAGCAGCCCCTTAGCGGGGGCCAACTACGAGCAGTACTTC
. | . | TRBJ2-7 | TRBV7-9 | CASSSRVSQYF | TGTGCCAGCAGCTCGCGGGTATCGCAGTACTTC
. | TRBD2 | TRBJ2-1 | TRBV28 | CASSLGGGLPHEQFF | TGTGCCAGCAGTTTGGGGGGGGGACTTCCGCATGAGCAGTTCTTC